This is a list of T cell receptor beta chains from one sample in a study of T-cell reconstitution after alpha-beta-depleted transplantation in children. One entry per CDR3 protein results from TCRdb running MiXCR on the PCR reads. The table has about 540,000 distinct CDR3 sequences, 15% to 20% seen once. The input for sequencing was PBMCs from the stem cell graft donor, taken from the stem cell graft. The receptors shown here come from a human donor who donated a stem cell graft to a child with acute lymphoblastic leukemia. CDR3s include the opening cysteine and the closing phenylalanine or tryptophan. A D gene is named only where the DNA matches it firmly. Size is omitted from some rows. Given values are once, few, many or a class for expanded clones.

D	V	size	J	CDR3	DNA
TRBD2	TRBV20-1	few	TRBJ2-3	CSASRLAADTQYF	TGCAGTGCTAGCCGACTAGCGGCAGATACGCAGTATTTT
-	TRBV10-3	-	TRBJ2-3	CAISDGFTSTDTQYF	TGTGCCATCAGTGATGGCTTCACTAGCACAGATACGCAGTATTTT
-	TRBV27	-	TRBJ1-5	CASRVGGGLGPQHF	TGTGCCAGCAGAGTTGGGGGGGGTCTAGGGCCCCAGCATTTT
-	TRBV6-2/TRBV6-3	-	TRBJ1-4	CASSYTDKLPLPNEKLFF	TGTGCCAGCAGTTACACGGACAAGCTCCCACTACCCAATGAAAAACTGTTTTTT
-	TRBV4-1	-	TRBJ2-5	CASSQERVQETQYF	TGCGCCAGCAGCCAAGAAAGAGTCCAAGAGACCCAGTACTTC
-	TRBV29-1	few	TRBJ2-5	CSTAGETQYF	TGCAGCACCGCCGGGGAGACCCAGTACTTC
TRBD1	TRBV10-3	few	TRBJ1-2	CAISEPTGVPGYTF	TGTGCCATCAGTGAGCCTACAGGGGTTCCTGGCTACACCTTC
-	TRBV7-3	-	TRBJ2-2	CASSPSFGGYDGGELFF	TGTGCCAGCAGCCCAAGTTTTGGGGGCTACGATGGCGGGGAGCTGTTTTTT
-	TRBV5-1	few	TRBJ2-7	CASSGSLPSYEQYF	TGCGCCAGCAGTGGTTCACTCCCTTCCTACGAGCAGTACTTC
-	TRBV12-3/TRBV12-4	few	TRBJ2-1	CASSLQRVTYNEQFF	TGTGCCAGCAGTTTACAGCGAGTAACCTACAATGAGCAGTTCTTC
-	TRBV20-1	-	TRBJ2-3	CSASHSTRDTQYF	TGCAGTGCTAGTCACTCGACCCGAGATACGCAGTATTTT